This TCR beta chain is from a study of T cell changes during pregnancy in multiple sclerosis. Here immunoSEQ multiplex PCR was the method, and the copy in TCRdb shows in-frame clones only, minus some. The top ten hold about 2.8% of the sample, which has 70,000 to 85,000 clones, just over 90% seen once. This clone was picked up one time. The germline V gene encodes CDR1 SGHKS and CDR2 YYEKEE (reference sequence). This CDR3 has 15 residues. V was trimmed by 2 bases and J by 5 bases, leaving 13 bases between them. This TCR was sampled from a female donor with multiple sclerosis, enrolled in a pregnancy study. The chain joins TRBV5-5 to TRBJ2-2, with a weak D call TRBD2 (6 bases). This material consisted of peripheral blood, taken before pregnancy. The CDR3 sequence: CASSLTPGGTGELFF. The CDR3 DNA sequence: TGTGCCAGCAGCTTAACTCCAGGAGGGACCGGGGAGCTGTTTTTT.